This T cell receptor beta chain was retrieved from a study of cytomegalovirus exposure and HLA in healthy donors. Study findings and constraints: Looking again later, the authors saw that most CMV-associated TCR beta chains seemed HLA-restricted. It was reported in a later analysis that an Asian-associated ancestry cluster showed fewer N-insertions than the roughly 670-donor mean.

For this clone: Its antigen is currently unknown.

The PCR employed 60 Vbeta primers together with 13 Jbeta primers. Sequenced by immunoSEQ multiplex PCR; TCRdb stores in-frame clones only, minus some. The sample contains 200,000 or so clones, roughly 87% of which appear only once. This receptor was identified in a girl under three years old in good health and CMV-seronegative. Source material: PBMCs.

CDR3 sequence (DNA): TGTGCCAGCAGTGAATGGGGGGGTCTCTTGGGGGACGGTTCACCCCTCCACTTT. This translates into CASSEWGGLLGDGSPLHF. J is TRBJ1-6 and V is TRBV2; a weak D match, TRBD1 (5 bases). Germline CDR1 SNHLY, CDR2 FYNNEI. Trimming cost V 2 bases and J 9 bases, with 23 bases left between them. This CDR3 has 18 amino acids.